This TCR beta chain is from a study of OX40 agonist ivuxolimab in advanced cancers. The germline gives CDR1 GTSNPN, CDR2 SVGIG (reference sequence). This CDR3 is 14 amino acids long. V shed 5 bases, J shed 1 base, and the junction held 6 bases outside the gene matches. As concerns this clone: Its antigen remains unknown.

The study's findings and limits: On average, CD8+ T cells had more expanded clones than CD4+. Still undetermined is the antigen specificity of the expanded peripheral T cells. Expansion of clones was among the lowest in partial responders at 0.1-3.0 mg/kg. The authors also found low normalized T-cell clonal expansion in some nonresponders.

Here immunoSEQ multiplex PCR was the method, and the copy in TCRdb shows in-frame clones only, minus some. The data show approximately 120,000 clones, under 95% seen once. The chain carries TRBV30 and TRBJ2-7, with 9 nucleotides matching TRBD1. The receptor was isolated from an adult with an advanced solid tumor such as melanoma, head and neck, liver or kidney cancer. Sequences were derived from CD4+ or CD8+ T cells sorted from blood, sampled in a trial of the OX40 agonist ivuxolimab. The CDR3 spells CAWERQGVSYEQYF. The CDR3 region has the DNA TGTGCCTGGGAAAGACAGGGGGTATCCTACGAGCAGTACTTC. Combining the CDR3 with reference TRBV30 and TRBJ2-7 gives the whole variable domain SQTIHQWPATLVQPVGSPLSLECTVEGTSNPNLYWYRQAAGRGLQLLFYSVGIGQISSEVPQNLSASRPQDRQFILSSKKLLLSDSGFYLCAWERQGVSYEQYFGPGTRLTVT.